Here is one TCR beta chain with its context. No antigen is known for it. The data originate from a study of cytomegalovirus exposure and HLA in healthy donors. Broader study findings: Highly shared variants forming one cluster were likely a sequencing artifact. Three CMV-associated chains proved CMV antigen-specific in vitro. In a later analysis, HLA-associated TCR beta chains were more clonally expanded than equally common others. Cytomegalovirus association was assigned to more than 150 TCR beta chains.

V was clipped by 1 base and J by 2 bases; unmatched bases: 3. The CDR3 is 15 residues long. Germline CDR1 is LNHNV and CDR2 is YYDKDF (reference sequence). PCR amplification relied on 60 Vbeta primers (plus 13 Jbeta primers). Sequenced by immunoSEQ multiplex PCR; TCRdb stores in-frame clones only, minus some. The table for this sample gives just over 150,000 clones. The chain employs TRBV15 and TRBJ2-7, with 9 bases identical to TRBD1. Sequenced input: PBMCs. This clonotype was obtained from a woman aged 60-70 years in good health and CMV-seronegative. The CDR3 sequence: CATSRGGTGTYEQYF. The CDR3 region has the DNA TGTGCCACCAGCAGAGGAGGGACAGGGACCTACGAGCAGTACTTC.